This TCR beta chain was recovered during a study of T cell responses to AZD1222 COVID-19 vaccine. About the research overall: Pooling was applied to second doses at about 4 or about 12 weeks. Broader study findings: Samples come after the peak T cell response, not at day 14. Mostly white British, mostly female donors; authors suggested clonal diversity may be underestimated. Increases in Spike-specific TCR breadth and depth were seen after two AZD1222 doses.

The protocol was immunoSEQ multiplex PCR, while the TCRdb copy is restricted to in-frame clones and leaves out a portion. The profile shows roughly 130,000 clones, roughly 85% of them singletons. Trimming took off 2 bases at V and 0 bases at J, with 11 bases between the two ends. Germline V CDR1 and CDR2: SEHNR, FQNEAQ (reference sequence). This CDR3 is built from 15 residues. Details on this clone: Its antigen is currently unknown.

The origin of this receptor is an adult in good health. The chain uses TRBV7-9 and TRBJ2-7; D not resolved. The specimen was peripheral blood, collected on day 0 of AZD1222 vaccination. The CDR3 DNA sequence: TGTGCCAGCAGCTTATCCGAGGCGGCCTCCTACGAGCAGTACTTC. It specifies CASSLSEAASYEQYF.